One sample yielded the 3 T cell receptor beta chains listed below, sequenced in a study of blood T cell repertoires in COVID-19. Clones were read by immunoSEQ multiplex PCR, and TCRdb kept only the in-frame ones, dropping some. The data hold roughly 92,000 clones, with 90% observed a single time. The sample comprised peripheral blood. These receptors all stem from a man aged 50-59 years with acute or convalescent COVID-19.

The genes are TRBV20-1 and TRBJ1-5; tentative D call: TRBD1 (6 bases). V was shortened by 3 bases and J by 3 bases, with 9 bases between the two germline ends. This CDR3 has 13 amino acids. CDR1 is DFQATT and CDR2 is SNEGSKA in the germline V gene (reference sequence). DNA of the CDR3: TGCAGTGCTAGTGGGGGCCCCAATCAGCCCCAGCATTTT. Translating gives CSASGGPNQPQHF.

The chain is built from TRBV7-9 and TRBJ1-4; the D is unclear. Per germline, CDR1 SEHNR and CDR2 FQNEAQ (reference sequence). The V end lost 1 base, the J end lost 7 bases, and 19 bases lay between the germline ends. The length of the CDR3 is 17 residues. CDR3 nucleotide sequence: TGTGCCAGCAGCTTAGGATCGACACTTTCGGGAGGTGAAAAACTGTTTTTT. Translated: CASSLGSTLSGGEKLFF.

The chain has TRBV5-4 and TRBJ2-5, with D possibly matching TRBD1 (6 bases). Germline CDR1 is SGHNT and CDR2 is YYREEE (reference sequence). V was cut by 3 bases and J by 5 bases, with 17 bases left in between. This CDR3 region has 15 residues. The CDR3 region has the DNA TGTGCCAGCAGCTCCATAGGGCCGAGGGGGGAGACCCAGTACTTC. It specifies CASSSIGPRGETQYF.